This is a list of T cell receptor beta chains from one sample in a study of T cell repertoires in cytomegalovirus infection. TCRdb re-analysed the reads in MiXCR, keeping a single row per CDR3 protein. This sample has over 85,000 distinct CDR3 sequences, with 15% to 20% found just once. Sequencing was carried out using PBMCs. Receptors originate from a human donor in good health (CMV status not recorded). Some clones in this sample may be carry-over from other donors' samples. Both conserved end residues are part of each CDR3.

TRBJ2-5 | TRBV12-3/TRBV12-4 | CASSLRLAGQETQYF
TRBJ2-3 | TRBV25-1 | CASSEKGPGQGRDTQYF
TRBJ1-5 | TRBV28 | CASSPGPGNQPQHF
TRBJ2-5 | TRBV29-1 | CSVFLRDQETQYF
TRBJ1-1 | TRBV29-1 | CSAGERGNTEAFF
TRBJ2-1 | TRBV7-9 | CASTPGGSRDEQFF
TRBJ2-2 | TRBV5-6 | CASSFAGTNTGELFF
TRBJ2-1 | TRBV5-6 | CASSSGVPYNEQFF
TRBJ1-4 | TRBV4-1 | CASSQDPGAVNEKLFF
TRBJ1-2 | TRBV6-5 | CASRDSLLYGYTF
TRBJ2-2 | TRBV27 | CAIRHGLTGELFF
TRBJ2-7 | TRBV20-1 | CSATPSSGFYTQQYF
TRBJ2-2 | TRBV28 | CASSLRPWARPNTGELFF
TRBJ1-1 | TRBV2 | CASSDQGPAGSEAFF
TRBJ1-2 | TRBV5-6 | CASSLPGKTVNYGYTF
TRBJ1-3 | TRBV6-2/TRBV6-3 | CASSSDSNPGNTIYF
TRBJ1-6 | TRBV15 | CATSWQGDSPLHF
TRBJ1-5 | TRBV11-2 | CASSIGGNNQPQHF
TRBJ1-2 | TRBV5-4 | CASSTGGANGYTF
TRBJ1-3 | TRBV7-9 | CASSLLVSGNTIYF
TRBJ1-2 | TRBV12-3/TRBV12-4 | CASSKQGIGGYTF
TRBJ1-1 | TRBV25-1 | CASSEQGRSTEAFF
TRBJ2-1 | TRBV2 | CASRPTSSSYNEQFF
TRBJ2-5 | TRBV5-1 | CASGKPQETQYF
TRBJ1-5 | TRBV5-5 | CASSVGTDRSNQPQHF
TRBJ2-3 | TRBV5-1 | CASSLVPGDYTDTQYF
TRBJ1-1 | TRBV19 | CASHRQGNTEAFF
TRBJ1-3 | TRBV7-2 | CASSLALVSGNTIYF
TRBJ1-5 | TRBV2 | CASRAGLNQPQHF
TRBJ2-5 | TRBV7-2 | CASAATSLETQYF
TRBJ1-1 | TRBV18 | CASSVTGLDTEAFF
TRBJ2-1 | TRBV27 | CASRGSGVLFEQFF
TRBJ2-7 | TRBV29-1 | CSVEDQAAGYYEQYF
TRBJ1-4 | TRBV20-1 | CSAIFAEKLFF
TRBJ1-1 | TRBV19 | CASSTQRNTEAFF
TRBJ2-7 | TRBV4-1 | CASSQTRSYEQYF
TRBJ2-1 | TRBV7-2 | CASSLTDRENVFF
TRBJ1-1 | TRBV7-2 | CASSYRGRNTEAFF
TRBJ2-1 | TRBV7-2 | CASSLKVAGSYNEQFF
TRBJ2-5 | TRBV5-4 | CASSRGLGETQYF
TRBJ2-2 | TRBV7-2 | CASSLNLGGGSAGELFF